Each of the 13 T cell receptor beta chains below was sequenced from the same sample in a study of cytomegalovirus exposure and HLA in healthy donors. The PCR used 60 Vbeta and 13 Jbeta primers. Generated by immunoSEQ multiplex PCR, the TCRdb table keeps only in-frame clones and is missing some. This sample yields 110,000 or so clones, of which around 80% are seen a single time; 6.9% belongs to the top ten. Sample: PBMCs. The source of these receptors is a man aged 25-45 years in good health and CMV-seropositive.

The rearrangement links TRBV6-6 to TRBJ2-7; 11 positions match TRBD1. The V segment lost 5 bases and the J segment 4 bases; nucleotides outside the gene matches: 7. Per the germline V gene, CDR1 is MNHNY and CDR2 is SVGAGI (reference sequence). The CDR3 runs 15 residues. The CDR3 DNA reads TGTGCCAGCAGTCTCGGACAGGGGGCGAGTTACGAGCAGTACTTC. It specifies CASSLGQGASYEQYF.

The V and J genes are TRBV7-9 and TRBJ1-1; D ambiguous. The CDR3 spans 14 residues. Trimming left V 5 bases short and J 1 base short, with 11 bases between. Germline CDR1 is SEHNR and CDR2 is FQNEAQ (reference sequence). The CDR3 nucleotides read TGTGCCAGCAGCCGCCAAAACGGGAACACTGAAGCTTTCTTT. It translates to CASSRQNGNTEAFF.

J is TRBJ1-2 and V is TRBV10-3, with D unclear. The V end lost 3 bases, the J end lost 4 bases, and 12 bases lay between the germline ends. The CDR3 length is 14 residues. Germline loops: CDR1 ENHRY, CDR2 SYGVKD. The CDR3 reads CAISDDTRSYGYTF. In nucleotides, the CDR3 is TGTGCCATCAGTGACGACACCAGATCCTATGGCTACACCTTC.

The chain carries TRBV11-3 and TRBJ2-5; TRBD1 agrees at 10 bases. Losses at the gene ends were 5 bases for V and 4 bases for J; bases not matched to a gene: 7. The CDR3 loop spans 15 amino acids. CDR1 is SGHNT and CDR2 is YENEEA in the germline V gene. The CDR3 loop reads CASSPGQGEGETQYF. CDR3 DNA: TGTGCCAGCAGCCCCGGACAGGGGGAGGGAGAGACCCAGTACTTC.

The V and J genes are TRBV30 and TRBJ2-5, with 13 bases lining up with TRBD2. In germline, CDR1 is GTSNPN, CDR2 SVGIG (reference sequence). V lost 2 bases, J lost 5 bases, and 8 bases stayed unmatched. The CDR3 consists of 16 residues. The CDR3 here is CAWSTGLAGATETQYF. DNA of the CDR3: TGTGCCTGGAGTACCGGACTAGCGGGGGCCACGGAGACCCAGTACTTC.

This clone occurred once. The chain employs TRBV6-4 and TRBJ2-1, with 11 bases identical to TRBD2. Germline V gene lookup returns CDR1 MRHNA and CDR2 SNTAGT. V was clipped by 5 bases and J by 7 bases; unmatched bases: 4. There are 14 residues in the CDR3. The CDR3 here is CASSSGTSGNEQFF. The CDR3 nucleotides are TGTGCCAGCAGTTCCGGGACTAGCGGTAATGAGCAGTTCTTC.

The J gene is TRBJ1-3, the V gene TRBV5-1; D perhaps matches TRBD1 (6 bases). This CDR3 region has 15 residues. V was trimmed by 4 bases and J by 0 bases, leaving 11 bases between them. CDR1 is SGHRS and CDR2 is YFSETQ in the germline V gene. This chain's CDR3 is CASSIGQNSGNTIYF. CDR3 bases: TGCGCCAGCAGCATAGGACAGAACTCTGGAAACACCATATATTTT.

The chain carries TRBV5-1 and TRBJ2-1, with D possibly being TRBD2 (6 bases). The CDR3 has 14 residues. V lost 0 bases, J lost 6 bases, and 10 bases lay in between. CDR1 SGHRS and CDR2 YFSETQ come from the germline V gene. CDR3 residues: CASSLGWGGNEQFF. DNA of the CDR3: TGCGCCAGCAGCTTGGGCTGGGGAGGCAATGAGCAGTTCTTC.

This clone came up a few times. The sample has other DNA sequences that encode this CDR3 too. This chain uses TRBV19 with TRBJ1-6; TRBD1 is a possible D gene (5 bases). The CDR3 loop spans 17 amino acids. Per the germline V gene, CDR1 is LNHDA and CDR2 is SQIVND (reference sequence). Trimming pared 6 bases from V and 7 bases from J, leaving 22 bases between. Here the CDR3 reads CASSIPVGRGGNSPLHF. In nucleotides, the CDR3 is TGTGCCAGTAGCATACCCGTTGGGAGGGGCGGAAATTCACCCCTCCACTTT.

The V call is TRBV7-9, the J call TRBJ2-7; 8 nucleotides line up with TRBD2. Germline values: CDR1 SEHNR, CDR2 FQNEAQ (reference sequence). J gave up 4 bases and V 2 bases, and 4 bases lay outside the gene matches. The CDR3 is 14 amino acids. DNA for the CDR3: TGTGCCAGCAGCTTAATCGGGGGGGCTTACGAGCAGTACTTC. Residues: CASSLIGGAYEQYF.

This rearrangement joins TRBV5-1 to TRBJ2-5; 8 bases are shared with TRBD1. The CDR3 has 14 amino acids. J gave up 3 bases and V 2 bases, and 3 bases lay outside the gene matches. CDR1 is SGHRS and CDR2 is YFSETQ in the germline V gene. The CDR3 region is CASSFRQGKETQYF. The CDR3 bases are TGCGCCAGCAGCTTTCGACAGGGGAAAGAGACCCAGTACTTC.

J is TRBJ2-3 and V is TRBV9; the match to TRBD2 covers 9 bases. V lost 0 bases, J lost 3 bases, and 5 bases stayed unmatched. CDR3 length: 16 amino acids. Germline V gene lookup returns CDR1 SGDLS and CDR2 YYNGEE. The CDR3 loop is CASSVAGLAGTDTQYF. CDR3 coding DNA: TGTGCCAGCAGCGTAGCTGGGCTAGCGGGAACAGATACGCAGTATTTT.

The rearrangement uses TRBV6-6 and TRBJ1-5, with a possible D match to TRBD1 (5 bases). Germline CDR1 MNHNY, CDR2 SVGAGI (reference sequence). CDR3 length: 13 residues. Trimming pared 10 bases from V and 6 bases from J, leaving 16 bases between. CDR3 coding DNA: TGTGCCACCACTATCAGGGCTACTCAGCCCCAGCATTTT. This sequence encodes CATTIRATQPQHF.